The 18 T cell receptor beta chains below all came from one sample that was sequenced in a study of Graves' ophthalmopathy and Graves' hyperthyroidism. Investigators amplified TCR beta CDR3 regions from RNA transcripts. Following a first-round RT-PCR that used HTBI primers, a second-round multiplex PCR was carried out. Each CDR3 protein is one row after TCRdb ran MiXCR on the multiplex PCR reads. Altogether hundreds of thousands of distinct CDR3 sequences are present, just over 15% being singletons, with the ten largest covering around 7%. What was sequenced was peripheral blood. The origin of the receptors is a woman aged 18-30 years with stable Graves' hyperthyroidism.

This clonotype was detected ten times or more. The chain couples TRBV29-1 to TRBJ2-7; no firm D call. The germline gives CDR1 SQVTM, CDR2 ANQGSEA. The CDR3 totals 11 residues. The V and J ends lost 5 bases and 7 bases respectively, with 12 bases between them. The CDR3 region is CSVTDPGEQYF. The CDR3 region has the DNA TGCAGCGTTACGGATCCTGGGGAGCAGTACTTC.

This clonotype was seen many times. The chain couples TRBV7-9 to TRBJ2-7; 7 bases are a match to TRBD1. Germline assignment: CDR1 SEHNR and CDR2 FQNEAQ (reference sequence). The CDR3 is 15 residues long. V gave up 3 bases and J gave up 2 bases; unmatched junction bases: 7. In DNA form, the CDR3 reads TGTGCCAGCAGCTTGGGACAGACTACTACCTACGAGCAGTACTTC. Residues: CASSLGQTTTYEQYF.

This clonotype appeared many times. This chain joins TRBV27 and TRBJ1-2, with D perhaps matching TRBD1 (6 bases). The CDR3 runs 12 residues. V was pared by 8 bases and J by 4 bases, with 11 bases between. Germline V lookup: CDR1 MNHEY, CDR2 SMNVEV (reference sequence). The CDR3 spells CASRGRTYGYTF. As DNA, the CDR3 is TGTGCCAGCCGGGGGCGGACCTATGGCTACACCTTC.

The chain employs TRBV18 and TRBJ2-5; TRBD2 is a possible D gene (5 bases). Germline V lookup: CDR1 KGHSH, CDR2 LQKENI. This CDR3 contains 13 residues. Trimming shortened V by 4 bases and J by 2 bases, and 8 bases separated the two germline ends. The CDR3 sequence: CASSLRLQETQYF. For the CDR3, the DNA is TGTGCCAGCTCACTCCGACTACAAGAGACCCAGTACTTC.

The rearrangement joins TRBV7-2 to TRBJ1-3; D unresolved. V gave up 3 bases and J gave up 0 bases, with 6 bases separating them. CDR3 length: 14 amino acids. The germline CDR1 and CDR2 sequences are SGHTA and FQGNSA. CDR3 DNA sequence: TGTGCCAGCAGCTTGACAAGCTCTGGAAACACCATATATTTT. Its translation: CASSLTSSGNTIYF.

This clonotype was found many times. The chain employs TRBV6-2 or TRBV6-3 and TRBJ1-1; D uncertain. Trimming shortened V by 7 bases and J by 2 bases, and 14 bases separated the two germline ends. CDR1 is MNHEY, CDR2 SVGEGT, per germline. The CDR3 consists of 14 residues. CDR3 region: CASTLGGFNTEAFF. The CDR3 nucleotides are TGTGCCAGCACCCTGGGAGGGTTTAACACTGAAGCTTTCTTT.

In its sample, this clonotype was seen many times. The genes are TRBV20-1 and TRBJ2-5, with D perhaps TRBD2 (6 bases). V lost 6 bases to trimming and J lost 5 bases, with 25 bases between them. CDR3 length: 16 amino acids. Germline CDR1 is DFQATT and CDR2 is SNEGSKA (reference sequence). For the CDR3, the DNA is TGCAGTGCCCTCACGCCCAATCTAGCGATGGGGGAGACCCAGTACTTC. This encodes CSALTPNLAMGETQYF.

This clonotype was counted ten times or more. The rearrangement joins TRBV7-3 to TRBJ1-1; D is unclear. The germline CDR1 and CDR2 sequences are SGHTA and FQGTGA. The CDR3 spans 15 residues. V was shortened by 1 base and J by 1 base, with 10 bases between the two germline ends. For the CDR3, the DNA is TGTGCCAGCAGCTTAATGGCAAGTGGGAACACTGAAGCTTTCTTT. It specifies CASSLMASGNTEAFF.

This clonotype showed up many times. J is TRBJ2-7 and V is TRBV10-3, with 7 bases that match TRBD1. V shed 2 bases and J 3 bases; nucleotides not matched to a gene: 1. Germline-derived CDR1 and CDR2 are ENHRY and SYGVKD. The CDR3 runs 13 residues. CDR3 coding DNA: TGTGCCATCAGTGAGGACAGGGACTACGAGCAGTACTTC. Encoded protein: CAISEDRDYEQYF.

This clonotype was seen at least ten times. The chain has TRBV6-5 and TRBJ1-6, with D uncertain. V lost 0 bases and J 9 bases, leaving 12 bases between the germline ends. CDR1 is MNHEY and CDR2 is SVGAGI in the germline V gene. The CDR3 sequence is 15 residues long. CDR3 in DNA: TGTGCCAGCAGTTACTCGAGAGGGAGAGGTTCACCCCTCCACTTT. Protein sequence: CASSYSRGRGSPLHF.

A few counts support this clonotype. This may come from a read error, since a much larger clone is one base off. The chain has TRBV20-1 and TRBJ2-5, with D perhaps matching TRBD1 (6 bases). This CDR3 has 13 residues. Germline V gene lookup returns CDR1 DFQATT and CDR2 SNEGSKA (reference sequence). The CDR3 reads CSASPVQGETRYF. The CDR3 DNA is TGCAGTGCTAGTCCGGTACAGGGCGAGACCCGGTACTTC.

This clonotype was counted at least ten times. V usage is TRBV12-3 or TRBV12-4 and J usage is TRBJ1-2; 8 bases line up with TRBD1. V was clipped by 6 bases and J by 7 bases; unmatched bases: 10. The CDR3 length is 14 residues. CDR3 protein: CASRTSGQAFGYTF. CDR3 in DNA: TGTGCCAGCAGGACCTCGGGACAGGCTTTTGGCTACACCTTC.

Comment on this clonotype: This sequence may be a read error, since a much larger clone differs from it by one base. The chain links TRBV7-2 to TRBJ2-5, with 8 bases matching TRBD1. The CDR3 totals 14 residues. Germline CDR1 SGHTA, CDR2 FQGNSA. The CDR3 protein is CASSPGGAEETKYF. The CDR3 DNA sequence: TGTGCCAGCAGCCCAGGGGGCGCGGAGGAGACCAAGTACTTC.

As regards this clonotype: Since a much larger clone is just one base distant, this may be a read error. The final CDR3 position lacks the conserved phenylalanine or tryptophan, pointing to a likely read error. V is TRBV18 and J is TRBJ1-5; D possibly corresponds to TRBD1 (6 bases). This CDR3 is built from 13 residues. Trimming took off 2 bases at V and 7 bases at J, with 9 bases between the two ends. The germline CDR1 and CDR2 sequences are KGHSH and LQKENI. CDR3 DNA: TGTGCCAGCTCACCATCAGGGGACCAGCCCCAGCATTAT. Translation: CASSPSGDQPQHY.

This clonotype was picked up many times. V is TRBV12-5 and J is TRBJ2-4, with a tentative D call TRBD1 (5 bases). Germline CDR1 is LGHNT and CDR2 is FRNRAP. The CDR3 has 13 amino acids. Deletions cut 6 bases from V and 7 bases from J, with 13 bases between. The CDR3 region is CASGIQGGNIQYF. The CDR3 coding sequence is TGTGCTAGTGGCATCCAGGGTGGGAACATTCAGTACTTC.

This clonotype showed up many times. The CDR3, as DNA: TGCAGTGCTAGAGAGCAGGGTGTAGGTGCTTTCTTT. It translates to CSAREQGVGAFF. This rearrangement joins TRBV20-1 to TRBJ1-1; perhaps TRBD1 as D (5 bases). Trimming removed 0 bases from V and 11 bases from J, with 13 bases in between. The germline V gene has CDR1 DFQATT and CDR2 SNEGSKA (reference sequence). CDR3 length equals 12 residues.

This clonotype was recorded a few times. V gene TRBV11-2 combines with J gene TRBJ1-2; tentatively, D is TRBD1 (6 bases). This CDR3 has 15 residues. In germline, CDR1 is SGHAT, CDR2 FQNNGV. The V end was cut by 5 bases, the J end by 6 bases, with 19 bases between. The CDR3 region is CASSPLRGPGDGYTF. DNA for the CDR3: TGTGCCAGCAGCCCCCTCAGGGGCCCAGGCGATGGCTACACCTTC. The whole variable domain, remainder taken from reference TRBV11-2 and TRBJ1-2, is EAGVAQSPRYKIIEKRQSVAFWCNPISGHATLYWYQQILGQGPKLLIQFQNNGVVDDSQLPKDRFSAERLKGVDSTLKIQPAKLEDSAVYLCASSPLRGPGDGYTFGSGTRLTVV.

The rearrangement uses TRBV6-5 and TRBJ2-7, with TRBD2 as a possible D gene (5 bases). The V end lost 4 bases, the J end lost 6 bases, and 13 bases lay between the germline ends. The CDR3 consists of 13 residues. The germline V gene encodes CDR1 MNHEY and CDR2 SVGAGI. The DNA for the CDR3 is TGTGCCAGCAGTTTAGTAGAGGGCCTCGAGCAGTACTTC. This gives the protein CASSLVEGLEQYF.